This paragraph reports one T cell receptor beta chain. Its target is not known. The sample comes from a study of long-term antiretroviral therapy in people with HIV. Deletions cut 6 bases from V and 8 bases from J, with 14 bases between. The CDR3 covers 13 residues. Germline assignment: CDR1 SGHVS and CDR2 FNYEAQ. Study results and limitations: Relative to transplant donor controls, diversity remained lower despite increasing after ART.

The assay used was immunoSEQ (version v3.0), run at survey level. Clones were read by immunoSEQ multiplex PCR, and TCRdb kept only the in-frame ones, dropping some. The sample records fewer than 20,000 clones, roughly 94% being singletons. The starting material was unsorted PBMCs, obtained nearly 6.5 years after starting antiretroviral therapy. The chain uses TRBV7-6 and TRBJ2-1; no reliable D call. The sequence was collected from a woman in her 50s with HIV. The CDR3 loop reads CASSRGALDEQFF. The CDR3 DNA follows: TGTGCCAGCAGTCGCGGAGCCCTCGATGAGCAGTTCTTC.